This TCR beta chain was captured in a study of esophageal squamous cell carcinoma under preoperative chemotherapy. Whole-study findings and limits: Tumor-infiltrating lymphocytes showed no significant post-chemotherapy TCR diversity increase, unlike peripheral T cells. After treatment, tumor-infiltrating lymphocytes apparently came partly from blood T cells. After paclitaxel-nedaplatin, abundant clones were more likely to contract than amplify.

The CDR3 is made up of 15 amino acids. V dropped 2 bases and J dropped 10 bases, with 18 bases sitting between them. Germline loops: CDR1 MNHEY, CDR2 SMNVEV (reference sequence). In its sample, this clonotype was seen many times. Its antigen remains unknown. Time point in this sample: before preoperative PTX-NDP chemotherapy. Preoperative chemotherapy with paclitaxel-nedaplatin was given to patients before surgery. A single record per CDR3 protein comes from TCRdb applying MiXCR to the PCR reads. The table shows approximately 30,000 distinct CDR3 sequences, with about half occurring only once. The receptor's source is a human donor with esophageal squamous cell carcinoma. The donor label of this sample is uncertain. The gene calls are TRBV27 and TRBJ2-1, with D maybe TRBD1 (6 bases). Sampling took place from a patient given preoperative chemotherapy. The CDR3 region has the DNA TGTGCCAGCAGTTTAGAGGGGACACGTCCCTACGAGCAGTTCTTC. Residues: CASSLEGTRPYEQFF.